These 3 T cell receptor beta chains came from one sample sequenced in a study of cytomegalovirus exposure and HLA in healthy donors. Use of 60 Vbeta and 13 Jbeta primers characterized the PCR. Method: immunoSEQ multiplex PCR; TCRdb's copy keeps in-frame clones and lacks some. This table has some 130,000 clones, roughly three quarters appearing once. What was sequenced was PBMCs. Every receptor here comes from a man in his thirties or forties in good health and CMV-seronegative.

The chain combines TRBV9 with TRBJ2-3; 8 positions match TRBD1. Trimming cost V 0 bases and J 6 bases; bases outside gene matches: 6. The CDR3 is 15 residues long. The germline V gene encodes CDR1 SGDLS and CDR2 YYNGEE. Here the CDR3 reads CASSVVAGGGDTQYF. Written as DNA, the CDR3 is TGTGCCAGCAGCGTAGTTGCAGGGGGCGGTGATACGCAGTATTTT.

The chain joins TRBV19 to TRBJ1-1, with TRBD1 matching 10 bases. The germline V gene has CDR1 LNHDA and CDR2 SQIVND (reference sequence). Losses at the gene ends were 5 bases for V and 10 bases for J; bases not matched to a gene: 7. The CDR3 spans 13 residues. CDR3 coding DNA: TGTGCCAGTAGTCCGACAGGGGGCGTTCGAGCTTTCTTT. It yields the protein CASSPTGGVRAFF.

This sequence joins TRBV23-1 and TRBJ2-2; unclear D gene. TRBV23-1 is an ORF, with its function uncertain. V was shortened by 2 bases and J by 8 bases, with 6 bases between the two germline ends. The CDR3 is 12 amino acids. CDR3: CASSQPLGELFF. The CDR3 DNA is TGCGCCAGCAGTCAACCCCTGGGGGAGCTGTTTTTT.